This T cell receptor (beta chain) was recovered during a study of tissue T cells after allogeneic stem cell transplantation. Study summary: Tissue samples with histologically apparent lymphocytes on H&E review were prioritized for sequencing. Findings and caveats of the study: TCR repertoires tracked anatomic similarity, regardless of disease or transplant status. Motif-based clustering found tissue-specific repertoire signatures shared across patients, though few clones were shared.

This clone was detected once. Its antigen remains unknown. CDR3 sequences, V/J genes, frequencies and template counts came from survey-depth TCRbeta sequencing. Produced via immunoSEQ multiplex PCR; TCRdb's table is partial and in-frame only. Of about 9,800 clones listed, 50% to 75% are singletons. Germline V gene lookup returns CDR1 SGHRS and CDR2 YFSETQ. CDR3 length: 17 residues. V lost 1 base and J lost 0, with 13 bases in between. This receptor was identified in a male donor at least 60 years old with lung cancer. The chain has TRBV5-1 and TRBJ2-2; a possible D gene is TRBD1 (6 bases). The source material was tissue from the stomach, sampled at autopsy. CDR3 sequence: CASSLIPGHANTGELFF. CDR3 DNA: TGCGCCAGCAGCTTGATACCGGGACACGCGAACACCGGGGAGCTGTTTTTT.